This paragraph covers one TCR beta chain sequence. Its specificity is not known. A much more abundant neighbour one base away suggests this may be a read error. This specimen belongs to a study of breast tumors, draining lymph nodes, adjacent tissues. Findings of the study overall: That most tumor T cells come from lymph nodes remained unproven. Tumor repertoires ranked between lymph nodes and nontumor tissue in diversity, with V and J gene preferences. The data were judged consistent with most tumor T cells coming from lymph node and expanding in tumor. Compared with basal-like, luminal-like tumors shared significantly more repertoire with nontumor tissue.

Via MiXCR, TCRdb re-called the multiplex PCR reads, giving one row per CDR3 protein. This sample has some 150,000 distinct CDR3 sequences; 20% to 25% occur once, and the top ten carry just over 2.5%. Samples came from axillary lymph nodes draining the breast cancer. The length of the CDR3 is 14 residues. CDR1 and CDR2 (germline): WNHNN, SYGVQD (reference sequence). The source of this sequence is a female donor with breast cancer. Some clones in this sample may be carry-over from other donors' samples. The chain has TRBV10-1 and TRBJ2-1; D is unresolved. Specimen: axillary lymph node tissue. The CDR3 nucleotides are TGCGCCAGCAGAGAGTCGATCTTAGGTGGTGAGCAGTTCTTC. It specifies CASRESILGGEQFF.